These 9 T cell receptor beta chains originate from one sample sequenced in a study of blood T cell repertoires in COVID-19. TCRdb's table, derived via immunoSEQ multiplex PCR, lists solely in-frame clones and lacks some. The data hold about 110,000 clones, with under 85% observed a single time. The sequenced material came from peripheral blood. The receptors come from a woman aged 70-85 years with acute or convalescent COVID-19.

The CDR3: CASSLGGLGYEQYV. The CDR3 DNA reads as TGTGCCAGCAGCTTAGGCGGACTAGGATACGAGCAGTACGTC. V gene TRBV11-2 combines with J gene TRBJ2-7; 7 positions match TRBD2. The V segment lost 1 base and the J segment 4 bases; nucleotides outside the gene matches: 4. Germline V gene data show CDR1 as SGHAT and CDR2 as FQNNGV. The CDR3 sequence is 14 residues long.

In its sample, this clone was seen a few times. This rearrangement joins TRBV18 to TRBJ2-7, with TRBD1 matching 10 bases. Trimming cost V 2 bases and J 0 bases; bases outside gene matches: 4. The CDR3 is 16 residues long. Germline lookup yields CDR1 KGHSH and CDR2 LQKENI. The CDR3 loop is CASSPSGTGASYEQYV. The CDR3 nucleotides read TGTGCCAGCTCACCATCCGGGACAGGGGCCTCCTACGAGCAGTACGTC.

The rearrangement links TRBV5-1 to TRBJ1-2, with 7 nucleotides matching TRBD1. The CDR3 contains 14 residues. The V gene's germline CDR1 is SGHRS and CDR2 YFSETQ. The junction had 5 bases not matched to a gene; V was cut back by 6 bases and J by 0 bases. The CDR3 DNA is TGCGCCAGCACCCGGGACAGCTCTAACTATGGCTACACCTTC. Amino acid sequence: CASTRDSSNYGYTF.

V gene TRBV18 combines with J gene TRBJ1-2; 10 bases agree with TRBD1. V was clipped by 6 bases and J by 4 bases; unmatched bases: 11. This CDR3 contains 16 residues. CDR1 KGHSH and CDR2 LQKENI come from the germline V gene. The DNA of the CDR3 is TGTGCCAGCTCCCCAACGTTGGGACAGGGGATCTATGGCTACACCTTC. Residues: CASSPTLGQGIYGYTF.

This clone was detected only a few times. The gene calls are TRBV5-1 and TRBJ1-2; 7 nucleotides agree with TRBD1. The junction had 3 bases not matched to a gene; V was cut back by 1 base and J by 6 bases. Germline CDR1 is SGHRS and CDR2 is YFSETQ. This CDR3 spans 13 amino acids. This CDR3 is CASSLQGGDGYTF. CDR3 sequence (DNA): TGCGCCAGCAGCTTGCAAGGGGGCGATGGCTACACCTTC.

The chain joins TRBV7-9 to TRBJ1-2, with TRBD1 matching 8 bases. The trim removed 5 bases at V and 4 bases at J, leaving 9 bases unmatched. Germline V gives CDR1 SEHNR, CDR2 FQNEAQ (reference sequence). The CDR3 has 15 amino acids. The CDR3 loop reads CASSRGQGFFYGYTF. The CDR3 DNA sequence: TGTGCCAGCAGCCGCGGACAGGGATTTTTCTATGGCTACACCTTC.

V and J are TRBV19 and TRBJ2-1, with 8 bases that match TRBD2. The CDR3 consists of 14 residues. Germline V gene sequence: CDR1 LNHDA, CDR2 SQIVND (reference sequence). V shed 7 bases and J 7 bases; nucleotides not matched to a gene: 9. This chain's CDR3 is CASTIGGGRNEQFF. Here the CDR3 DNA reads TGTGCCAGTACTATCGGGGGGGGCCGGAATGAGCAGTTCTTC.

The rearrangement uses TRBV5-1 and TRBJ1-2; D not certain. V was pared by 4 bases and J by 5 bases, with 15 bases between. The CDR3 spans 14 residues. The V gene's germline CDR1 is SGHRS and CDR2 YFSETQ. This CDR3 is CASSPPNHWYGYTF. CDR3 nucleotide sequence: TGCGCCAGCAGCCCCCCCAACCACTGGTATGGCTACACCTTC.

This chain connects TRBV5-1 to TRBJ1-4; D remains ambiguous. Germline V gene lookup returns CDR1 SGHRS and CDR2 YFSETQ. The CDR3 is made up of 14 amino acids. With 7 bases removed from V and 4 bases from J, the gap between germline ends came to 14 bases. In DNA, the CDR3 is TGCGCCAGCTCCTTCTCCGGTGTTAATGAAAAACTGTTTTTT. It translates to CASSFSGVNEKLFF.